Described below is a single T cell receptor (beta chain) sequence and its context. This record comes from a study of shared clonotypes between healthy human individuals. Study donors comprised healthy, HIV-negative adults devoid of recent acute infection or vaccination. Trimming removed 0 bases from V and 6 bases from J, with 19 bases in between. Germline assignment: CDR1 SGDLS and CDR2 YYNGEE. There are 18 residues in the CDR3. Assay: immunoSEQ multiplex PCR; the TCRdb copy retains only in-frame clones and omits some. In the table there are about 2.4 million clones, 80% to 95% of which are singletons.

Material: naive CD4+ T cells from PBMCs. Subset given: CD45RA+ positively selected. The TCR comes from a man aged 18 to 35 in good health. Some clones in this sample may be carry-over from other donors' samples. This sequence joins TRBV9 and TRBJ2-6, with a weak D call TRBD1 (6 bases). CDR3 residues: CASSVVGTPALSANVLTF. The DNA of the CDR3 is TGTGCCAGCAGCGTAGTCGGGACACCAGCCCTCTCGGCCAACGTCCTGACTTTC.